Below are 19 T cell receptor beta chains sequenced from a single sample in a study of post-analysis software for immune sequencing data. TCR beta cDNA libraries included unique molecular identifiers. TCRdb itself ran the PCR reads through MiXCR, one entry per CDR3 protein. The table lists about 460,000 distinct CDR3 sequences, roughly 45% of them singletons. Their antigen targets remain unknown. Study outcomes and limitations: Patients had higher frequencies than controls of about 5 TRBV segments, including TRBV5-6, TRBV5-1 and TRBV20-1.

Sequenced: blood. These TCRs come from a girl under 18 with multiple sclerosis.

This clonotype was picked up a small number of times. The chain employs TRBV5-5 and TRBJ2-1, with 14 positions matching TRBD2. After removal of 3 bases from V and 8 bases from J, the junction contained 7 bases not matched to a gene. The germline V gene encodes CDR1 SGHKS and CDR2 YYEKEE (reference sequence). The length of the CDR3 is 16 residues. CDR3 sequence reads: CASSYFGTSGSYEQFF. Here the CDR3 DNA reads TGTGCCAGCAGCTATTTCGGGACTAGCGGGAGCTATGAGCAGTTCTTC.

The gene calls are TRBV12-3 or TRBV12-4 and TRBJ2-1; 10 positions agree with TRBD2. V shed 5 bases and J 4 bases; nucleotides not matched to a gene: 20. The CDR3 spans 20 residues. Here the CDR3 DNA reads TGTGCCAGCAGTCCGCGGACAGGGAAGAGCCTAGCGGGAGAGTACAATGAGCAGTTCTTC. It specifies CASSPRTGKSLAGEYNEQFF.

The V gene is TRBV28, the J gene TRBJ1-4, with a tentative D call TRBD1 (5 bases). V dropped 5 bases and J dropped 3 bases, with 10 bases sitting between them. Germline CDR1 MDHEN, CDR2 SYDVKM. The CDR3 covers 14 residues. CDR3: CASSPDRSNEKLFF. The CDR3 bases are TGTGCCAGCAGTCCCGACAGATCTAATGAAAAACTGTTTTTT.

The gene calls are TRBV7-2 and TRBJ2-1, with unresolved D. The V end lost 1 base, the J end lost 6 bases, and 13 bases lay between the germline ends. The CDR3 is made up of 15 amino acids. Germline values: CDR1 SGHTA, CDR2 FQGNSA. The CDR3 nucleotides read TGTGCCAGCAGCTTAGGCGGCTCCTTCGGCAATGAGCAGTTCTTC. This encodes CASSLGGSFGNEQFF.

The gene calls are TRBV12-3 or TRBV12-4 and TRBJ2-6; 7 nucleotides align to TRBD2. Losses at the gene ends were 5 bases for V and 2 bases for J; bases not matched to a gene: 3. CDR3 length equals 15 residues. The CDR3 loop is CASSIAGAGANVLTF. CDR3 DNA: TGTGCCAGCAGTATCGCGGGAGCTGGGGCCAACGTCCTGACTTTC.

In nucleotides, the CDR3 is TGCGCCAGCAGCTTCGGGGAGAGCACAGATACGCAGTATTTT. Its translation is CASSFGESTDTQYF. The chain recombines TRBV5-1 with TRBJ2-3; D might be TRBD2 (5 bases). The CDR3 totals 14 residues. Trimming took 2 bases from V and 0 from J, leaving 7 bases between them. Per the germline V gene, CDR1 is SGHRS and CDR2 is YFSETQ.

This clonotype was seen a handful of times. This chain connects TRBV5-1 to TRBJ2-7, with 11 bases aligning to TRBD2. Germline trimming cut 1 base from V and 6 bases from J; bases unmatched to any gene: 3. Germline V lookup: CDR1 SGHRS, CDR2 YFSETQ. This CDR3 contains 14 residues. The CDR3 loop reads CASSLTSGSFEQYF. The CDR3 DNA reads as TGCGCCAGCAGCTTGACTAGCGGGAGTTTCGAGCAGTACTTC. Full variable domain (missing parts from reference TRBV5-1 and TRBJ2-7): KAGVTQTPRYLIKTRGQQVTLSCSPISGHRSVSWYQQTPGQGLQFLFEYFSETQRNKGNFPGRFSGRQFSNSRSEMNVSTLELGDSALYLCASSLTSGSFEQYFGPGTRLTVT.

This clonotype was recorded a few times. The chain has TRBV12-3 or TRBV12-4 and TRBJ1-1; D perhaps matches TRBD1 (5 bases). The CDR3 length is 12 residues. V was cut by 1 base and J by 7 bases, with 7 bases left in between. The CDR3 nucleotides are TGTGCCAGCAGTTTAGGGACAATTGAAGCTTTCTTT. Protein: CASSLGTIEAFF.

This sequence joins TRBV15 and TRBJ2-7; 9 bases line up with TRBD1. Germline loops: CDR1 LNHNV, CDR2 YYDKDF (reference sequence). The CDR3 has 13 residues. The ends lost 3 bases at V and 6 bases at J; junction bases unmatched: 3. The CDR3 sequence: CATSRVTGGEQYF. CDR3 in DNA: TGTGCCACCAGCAGGGTGACAGGGGGCGAGCAGTACTTC.

The J gene is TRBJ2-3, the V gene TRBV6-2 or TRBV6-3; 10 bases are a match to TRBD2. This CDR3 comprises 15 residues. V trimming: 5 bases; J trimming: 4 bases; junction bases outside the gene matches: 6. The germline V gene encodes CDR1 MNHEY and CDR2 SVGEGT. CDR3 in amino acids: CASSDGLAGADTQYF. The CDR3 DNA follows: TGTGCCAGCAGTGACGGGCTAGCGGGAGCAGATACGCAGTATTTT.

This clonotype was found once. This chain links TRBV29-1 with TRBJ2-7; 9 nucleotides line up with TRBD2. The CDR3 covers 15 residues. Germline loops: CDR1 SQVTM, CDR2 ANQGSEA. J gave up 0 bases and V 2 bases, and 5 bases lay outside the gene matches. The CDR3 protein is CSVELAGISSYEQYF. CDR3 nucleotides: TGCAGCGTTGAACTAGCGGGGATAAGCTCCTACGAGCAGTACTTC.

The V and J genes are TRBV27 and TRBJ2-7; weak D call: TRBD2 (5 bases). The germline V gene has CDR1 MNHEY and CDR2 SMNVEV (reference sequence). This CDR3 spans 18 amino acids. V was shortened by 6 bases and J by 4 bases, with 28 bases between the two germline ends. CDR3 sequence (DNA): TGTGCCAGCAGGCGGAATAGCGAGAGCGCCTGGTTGGGTTACGAGCAGTACTTC. Translation: CASRRNSESAWLGYEQYF.

The chain carries TRBV6-6 and TRBJ1-1; 7 bases agree with TRBD1. Per the germline V gene, CDR1 is MNHNY and CDR2 is SVGAGI (reference sequence). The CDR3 consists of 14 residues. Unmatched junction bases numbered 6, after V lost 6 bases and J lost 2 bases. The CDR3 coding sequence is TGTGCCAGCAGGAGACAGGGTTTCAACACTGAAGCTTTCTTT. Its protein product is CASRRQGFNTEAFF.

The gene calls are TRBV4-1 and TRBJ1-2, with 10 nucleotides matching TRBD1. J gave up 4 bases and V 0 bases, and 8 bases lay outside the gene matches. The CDR3 is 17 residues long. Germline V gene sequence: CDR1 MGHRA, CDR2 YSYEKL. The DNA of the CDR3 is TGCGCCAGCAGCCAAGATCCCGGGACAGGGGAAGGCTATGGCTACACCTTC. Translated, it gives CASSQDPGTGEGYGYTF.

The CDR3 sequence: CASSQDPWSLLAKNIQYF. The DNA for the CDR3 is TGTGCCAGCAGCCAAGATCCGTGGAGCCTCCTAGCCAAAAACATTCAGTACTTC. J is TRBJ2-4 and V is TRBV3-1, with no clear D. V shed 0 bases and J shed 0 bases, with 15 bases lying between them. The CDR3 extends over 18 amino acids. CDR1 LGHDT and CDR2 YNNKEL come from the germline V gene (reference sequence). Full variable domain (missing parts from reference TRBV3-1 and TRBJ2-4): DTAVSQTPKYLVTQMGNDKSIKCEQNLGHDTMYWYKQDSKKFLKIMFSYNNKELIINETVPNRFSPKSPDKAHLNLHINSLELGDSAVYFCASSQDPWSLLAKNIQYFGAGTRLSVL.

The chain has TRBV20-1 and TRBJ2-7; D is ambiguous. CDR3 length: 14 amino acids. V was shortened by 0 bases and J by 5 bases, with 14 bases between the two germline ends. The V gene's germline CDR1 is DFQATT and CDR2 SNEGSKA (reference sequence). CDR3 residues: CSARDGSYVHEQYF. CDR3 bases: TGCAGTGCTAGAGATGGCAGCTACGTGCACGAGCAGTACTTC.

The rearrangement links TRBV4-3 to TRBJ2-3; the D gene is possibly TRBD2 (5 bases). V was pared by 0 bases and J by 3 bases, with 7 bases between. Germline V gene lookup returns CDR1 LGHNA and CDR2 YSLEER. This CDR3 region has 14 residues. DNA of the CDR3: TGCGCCAGCAGCCAAGATCGGGAAACAGATACGCAGTATTTT. It encodes CASSQDRETDTQYF.

This clonotype occurred a few times. The chain carries TRBV7-9 and TRBJ2-1; weak D call: TRBD2 (6 bases). V lost 1 base to trimming and J lost 5 bases, with 12 bases between them. The CDR3 totals 15 residues. CDR1 SEHNR and CDR2 FQNEAQ come from the germline V gene (reference sequence). The CDR3 is CASSLVTVADNEQFF. The CDR3 coding sequence is TGTGCCAGCAGCTTAGTAACGGTAGCGGACAATGAGCAGTTCTTC. The full variable domain, rest sourced from reference TRBV7-9 and TRBJ2-1, is DTGVSQNPRHKITKRGQNVTFRCDPISEHNRLYWYRQTLGQGPEFLTYFQNEAQLEKSRLLSDRFSAERPKGSFSTLEIQRTEQGDSAMYLCASSLVTVADNEQFFGPGTRLTVL.

The chain joins TRBV20-1 to TRBJ1-2; D ambiguous. Trimming cost V 6 bases and J 0 bases, with 17 bases left between them. Germline V lookup: CDR1 DFQATT, CDR2 SNEGSKA (reference sequence). The CDR3 covers 15 residues. CDR3 in DNA: TGCAGTGCCCCTGGGGTTAGTCAAACTAACTATGGCTACACCTTC. Encoded protein: CSAPGVSQTNYGYTF.